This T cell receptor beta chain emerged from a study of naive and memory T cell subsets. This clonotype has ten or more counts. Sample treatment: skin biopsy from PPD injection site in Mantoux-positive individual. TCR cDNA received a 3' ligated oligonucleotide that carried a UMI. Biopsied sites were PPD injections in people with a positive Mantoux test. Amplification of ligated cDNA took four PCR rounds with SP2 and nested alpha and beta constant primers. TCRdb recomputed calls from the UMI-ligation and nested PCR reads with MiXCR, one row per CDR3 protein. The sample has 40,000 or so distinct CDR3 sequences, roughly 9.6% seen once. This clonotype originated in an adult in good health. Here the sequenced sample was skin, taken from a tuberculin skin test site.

In nucleotides, the CDR3 is TGTGCCAGCAGTACCTCAGGGAATCAAGAGACCCAGTACTTC. This gives the protein CASSTSGNQETQYF. The chain joins TRBV7-2 to TRBJ2-5; tentatively, D is TRBD1 (5 bases). Trimming removed 6 bases at V and 2 bases at J, with 13 bases between. The germline CDR1 and CDR2 sequences are SGHTA and FQGNSA. This CDR3 region has 14 residues.